This T cell receptor (beta chain) comes out of a study of T cells expressing NK-cell markers. Study details: There were seven HCMV-seropositive donors and one seronegative donor among the eight sequenced. Study-level results: A handful of donors likewise had their CD3+CD56-NKG2C+ fraction led by these clonotypes. As a fraction of CD8+ T cells, dominant NKG2C+ clonotypes reached roughly 1.0-7.5% in over 5 donors.

The CDR3 is made up of 14 amino acids. CDR1 is SEHNR and CDR2 is FQNEAQ in the germline V gene (reference sequence). A word on this clonotype: The antigen is unknown.

The authors made TCR beta cDNA libraries by 5'RACE template switching. This switching added a universal primer site and UMIs. From the 5' RACE reads, TCRdb lists one entry per CDR3 protein and no DNA. This repertoire includes 130,000 to 150,000 distinct CDR3 sequences. The sequence derives from a young man in good health. The sequencing sample was made of blood T cells: a sorted CD56 or NKG2C T cell subset, CD4+ or CD8+ T cells, or bulk PBMC T cells (not recorded which). The chain employs TRBV7-9 and TRBJ2-7; TCRdb indicates TRBD1, and absent DNA this call remains unverified. CDR3 protein: CASSFPLSPREQYF.